What follows are 28 T cell receptor beta chains derived from one specimen sequenced in a study of shared clonotypes between healthy human individuals. TCRdb's table, derived via immunoSEQ multiplex PCR, lists solely in-frame clones and lacks some. Among 2 million to 2.5 million clones, roughly 95% were seen once, and the ten largest hold about 0.13%. Sequencing input: naive CD4+ T cells sorted from blood. Subset in this sample: CD45RA+ positively selected. All receptors come from a man aged 18-30 years in good health.

V and J are TRBV30 and TRBJ1-4; D ambiguous. This CDR3 has 14 amino acids. Germline-derived CDR1 and CDR2 are GTSNPN and SVGIG (reference sequence). Trimming removed 0 bases at V and 5 bases at J, with 10 bases between. CDR3 coding DNA: TGTGCCTGGAGTGTTTTGGGCTACAATGAAAAACTGTTTTTT. It translates to CAWSVLGYNEKLFF.

This rearrangement joins TRBV21-1 to TRBJ1-2; TRBD1 is taken as the D call from the table, unchecked against the DNA. TRBV21-1 is a pseudogene segment. The CDR3 spans 15 residues. This CDR3 is CASSIRDREGYGYTF. The CDR3 bases are TGTGCCAGCAGCATAAGGGACAGGGAAGGGTATGGCTACACCTTC.

The rearrangement joins TRBV7-2 to TRBJ2-5; the D is unclear. CDR1 and CDR2 from the germline V gene are SGHTA and FQGNSA. The germline V and J ends were trimmed by 5 bases and 4 bases, with 11 bases remaining between them. The CDR3 runs to 13 residues. CDR3 protein: CASSLVYRETQYF. CDR3 nucleotide sequence: TGTGCCAGCAGCCTGGTTTATCGAGAGACCCAGTACTTC. Full variable domain (missing parts from reference TRBV7-2 and TRBJ2-5): GAGVSQSPSNKVTEKGKDVELRCDPISGHTALYWYRQSLGQGLEFLIYFQGNSAPDKSGLPSDRFSAERTGGSVSTLTIQRTQQEDSAVYLCASSLVYRETQYFGPGTRLLVL.

The chain recombines TRBV5-1 with TRBJ1-1; a possible D gene is TRBD1 (5 bases). Germline CDR1 and CDR2: SGHRS and YFSETQ. Trimming left V 2 bases short and J 7 bases short, with 12 bases between. CDR3 size: 13 residues. CDR3 residues: CASSFIGTVEAFF. For the CDR3, the DNA is TGCGCCAGCAGCTTTATCGGGACGGTTGAAGCTTTCTTT.

A single count supports this clone. The genes are TRBV4-2 and TRBJ2-1, with 12 bases matching TRBD2. The V and J ends lost 4 bases and 9 bases, in that order; junction bases with no gene match: 7. The germline gives CDR1 LGHNA, CDR2 YNFKEQ. The CDR3 is 15 amino acids. The CDR3 loop is CASSLRLAGEVEQFF. In DNA, the CDR3 is TGTGCCAGCAGCCTCAGACTAGCGGGGGAGGTTGAGCAGTTCTTC.

The chain links TRBV6-1 to TRBJ2-2; the match to TRBD1 covers 9 bases. CDR3 length equals 13 residues. CDR1 and CDR2 from the germline V gene are MNHNS and SASEGT. The junction had 5 bases not matched to a gene; V was cut back by 9 bases and J by 6 bases. The CDR3 bases are TGTGCCAGTGGGGACAGGGTGGCCGGGGAGCTGTTTTTT. As protein: CASGDRVAGELFF.

The chain links TRBV6-5 to TRBJ2-3; 16 nucleotides match TRBD2. Germline V lookup: CDR1 MNHEY, CDR2 SVGAGI. Losses at the gene ends were 4 bases for V and 3 bases for J; bases not matched to a gene: 1. The CDR3 totals 16 residues. In nucleotides, the CDR3 is TGTGCCAGCAGTTCGGGACTAGCGGGGGGGACAGATACGCAGTATTTT. Amino acids: CASSSGLAGGTDTQYF.

This chain connects TRBV19 to TRBJ1-6; a possible D gene is TRBD1 (6 bases). Trimming left V 2 bases short and J 10 bases short, with 12 bases between. CDR3 length equals 14 residues. Germline assignment: CDR1 LNHDA and CDR2 SQIVND (reference sequence). CDR3: CASSITQGGSPLHF. The CDR3 region has the DNA TGTGCCAGTAGTATAACACAGGGAGGGTCACCCCTCCACTTT.

This rearrangement joins TRBV30 to TRBJ2-2, with 8 positions matching TRBD1. CDR1 and CDR2 from the germline V gene are GTSNPN and SVGIG (reference sequence). This CDR3 contains 15 residues. V lost 3 bases and J lost 5; bases outside the gene matches: 8. The CDR3 DNA is TGTGCCTGGAGCGCTAGGGACAGGAAAACCGGGGAGCTGTTTTTT. Protein sequence: CAWSARDRKTGELFF.

J is TRBJ1-5 and V is TRBV6-6; TRBD1 might be the D (6 bases). This CDR3 is built from 16 residues. Trimming took off 0 bases at V and 7 bases at J, with 16 bases between the two ends. Germline CDR1 reads MNHNY; CDR2 reads SVGAGI (reference sequence). This chain's CDR3 is CASSYSMGALGQPQHF. CDR3 nucleotides: TGTGCCAGCAGTTACTCGATGGGGGCCCTAGGGCAGCCCCAGCATTTT.

The chain employs TRBV10-3 and TRBJ1-2; 11 positions match TRBD1. V dropped 6 bases and J dropped 2; count of bases not matched to a gene: 5. CDR3 length: 15 amino acids. The germline CDR1 and CDR2 sequences are ENHRY and SYGVKD. In DNA, the CDR3 is TGTGCCATCAGCCTAGGGACAGGGGGAAACTATGGCTACACCTTC. As protein: CAISLGTGGNYGYTF.

The CDR3, as DNA: TGCGCCAGCAGTGAGTCGCCGACTAGCGGGAGGAAGGATACGCAGTATTTT. Amino acids: CASSESPTSGRKDTQYF. The gene calls are TRBV10-1 and TRBJ2-3, with 13 bases identical to TRBD2. This CDR3 comprises 17 residues. Trimming at V came to 0 bases and at J to 6 bases, leaving 6 bases not matched to a gene. The germline gives CDR1 WNHNN, CDR2 SYGVQD (reference sequence).

This chain connects TRBV29-1 to TRBJ2-1; D is uncertain. Trimming cost V 4 bases and J 6 bases, with 13 bases left between them. The CDR3 contains 13 residues. CDR1 SQVTM and CDR2 ANQGSEA come from the germline V gene. This CDR3 reads CSVVEKSFNEQFF. CDR3 nucleotide sequence: TGCAGCGTTGTGGAGAAAAGCTTCAATGAGCAGTTCTTC.

The chain recombines TRBV5-1 with TRBJ2-7; the D is unclear. Germline loops: CDR1 SGHRS, CDR2 YFSETQ. This CDR3 spans 12 amino acids. Trimming took 6 bases from V and 1 from J, leaving 8 bases between them. The CDR3 region is CASKGGSYEQYF. The CDR3 coding sequence is TGCGCCAGCAAGGGCGGTTCCTACGAGCAGTACTTC. Full variable domain (missing parts from reference TRBV5-1 and TRBJ2-7): KAGVTQTPRYLIKTRGQQVTLSCSPISGHRSVSWYQQTPGQGLQFLFEYFSETQRNKGNFPGRFSGRQFSNSRSEMNVSTLELGDSALYLCASKGGSYEQYFGPGTRLTVT.

As for this clone: Other DNA sequences in the sample encode the same CDR3. This chain joins TRBV18 and TRBJ1-2; D possibly corresponds to TRBD1 (5 bases). Germline V gene sequence: CDR1 KGHSH, CDR2 LQKENI. V was trimmed by 4 bases and J by 0 bases, leaving 6 bases between them. This CDR3 contains 13 residues. CDR3 region: CASSQTANYGYTF. The CDR3 DNA is TGTGCCAGCTCACAGACAGCTAACTATGGCTACACCTTC.

The CDR3 loop is CASSQDLVGPPYEQYF. The CDR3 bases are TGTGCCAGCAGCCAAGATCTCGTGGGGCCACCCTACGAGCAGTACTTC. This chain uses TRBV4-2 with TRBJ2-7, with TRBD1 as a possible D gene (5 bases). The CDR3 extends over 16 amino acids. Germline CDR1 is LGHNA and CDR2 is YNFKEQ. Trimming removed 0 bases from V and 2 bases from J, with 14 bases in between.

V is TRBV2 and J is TRBJ2-1; TRBD2 agrees at 8 bases. This CDR3 is 14 amino acids long. Trimming took 4 bases from V and 4 from J; bases not matched to a gene: 3. Germline V gene lookup returns CDR1 SNHLY and CDR2 FYNNEI. CDR3 protein: CASSALAEYNEQFF. As DNA, the CDR3 is TGTGCCAGCAGTGCACTAGCGGAATACAATGAGCAGTTCTTC.

This clone was counted once. CDR3 amino acids: CASSLGPVGAREQYF. The DNA for the CDR3 is TGTGCCAGCAGCTTAGGGCCAGTCGGTGCCAGGGAGCAGTACTTC. The chain couples TRBV11-2 to TRBJ2-7, with D hard to call. Trimming cost V 1 base and J 7 bases, with 17 bases left between them. CDR1 and CDR2 (germline): SGHAT, FQNNGV. The CDR3 contains 15 residues.

The rearrangement uses TRBV11-2 and TRBJ2-1; 9 bases map to TRBD1. This CDR3 spans 17 amino acids. Germline V gives CDR1 SGHAT, CDR2 FQNNGV. The ends lost 1 base at V and 0 bases at J; junction bases unmatched: 4. CDR3: CASSLVRTGVSYNEQFF. For the CDR3, the DNA is TGTGCCAGCAGCTTAGTGAGGACAGGGGTCTCCTACAATGAGCAGTTCTTC.

The J gene is TRBJ2-5, the V gene TRBV6-5; D possibly matches TRBD1 or TRBD2 (5 bases each). Germline CDR1 MNHEY, CDR2 SVGAGI. V gave up 6 bases and J gave up 5 bases, with 19 bases separating them. The CDR3 consists of 15 residues. The CDR3 DNA follows: TGTGCCAGCAGCCGAGGGCGGAGCTGGGGGGAGACCCAGTACTTC. This translates into CASSRGRSWGETQYF.

The chain combines TRBV19 with TRBJ1-2, with 9 bases lining up with TRBD1. The J segment lost 8 bases and the V segment lost 5 bases, leaving 6 bases of the junction unmatched. The CDR3 covers 13 residues. Germline CDR1 reads LNHDA; CDR2 reads SQIVND (reference sequence). CDR3 residues: CASSRTGEEGYTF. For the CDR3, the DNA is TGTGCCAGTAGTCGGACAGGGGAGGAAGGCTACACCTTC.

The chain recombines TRBV5-1 with TRBJ1-1; maybe TRBD1 (5 bases). Trimming removed 0 bases at V and 3 bases at J, with 9 bases between. The CDR3 runs 14 residues. Germline V gene lookup returns CDR1 SGHRS and CDR2 YFSETQ. CDR3 amino acids: CASSLEGLDTEAFF. The CDR3 nucleotides are TGCGCCAGCAGCTTGGAGGGGCTCGACACTGAAGCTTTCTTT.

The J gene is TRBJ1-1, the V gene TRBV27, with TRBD1 as a possible D gene (5 bases). Germline V CDR1 and CDR2: MNHEY, SMNVEV (reference sequence). The CDR3 consists of 16 residues. V lost 4 bases, J lost 4 bases, and 19 bases lay in between. Written as DNA, the CDR3 is TGTGCCAGCAGTTCACCCCGGGGCACACGAGCCACTGAAGCTTTCTTT. As protein: CASSSPRGTRATEAFF.

The chain has TRBV30 and TRBJ1-4; 7 nucleotides agree with TRBD1. Germline CDR1 and CDR2: GTSNPN and SVGIG (reference sequence). This CDR3 region has 13 residues. The V segment lost 5 bases and the J segment 0 bases; nucleotides outside the gene matches: 0. The CDR3 protein is CAWGTATNEKLFF. The CDR3 DNA reads TGTGCCTGGGGGACAGCAACTAATGAAAAACTGTTTTTT.

This chain uses TRBV28 with TRBJ1-4; 8 bases align to TRBD1. Per the germline V gene, CDR1 is MDHEN and CDR2 is SYDVKM. The CDR3 extends over 12 amino acids. J gave up 5 bases and V 11 bases, and 4 bases lay outside the gene matches. CDR3 sequence: CAVRTGNEKLFF. The CDR3 DNA reads as TGTGCCGTACGGACAGGGAATGAAAAACTGTTTTTT.

This clone was seen a single time. The gene calls are TRBV7-2 and TRBJ2-5; weak D call: TRBD2 (5 bases). Trimming removed 5 bases from V and 6 bases from J, with 13 bases in between. CDR1 and CDR2 (germline): SGHTA, FQGNSA. This CDR3 has 13 residues. The CDR3 DNA reads as TGTGCCAGCAGCCTGGACTTGCGGCAGACCCAGTACTTC. Its protein is CASSLDLRQTQYF.

V usage is TRBV7-9 and J usage is TRBJ1-6; D unresolved. This CDR3 contains 18 residues. Trimming took 0 bases from V and 6 from J, leaving 18 bases between them. CDR1 and CDR2 (germline): SEHNR, FQNEAQ (reference sequence). In nucleotides, the CDR3 is TGTGCCAGCAGCTTAGCCCCCTCCTTACATGGCTCTAATTCACCCCTCCACTTT. This encodes CASSLAPSLHGSNSPLHF.

Details on this clone: Germline and junction disagree at one end, which may indicate a read error. This chain uses TRBV7-3 with TRBJ2-2; 10 positions agree with TRBD2. The CDR3 is made up of 18 amino acids. Germline CDR1 SGHTA, CDR2 FQGTGA. CDR3 nucleotides: TGTGCCAGCAGCTTAACCCCTAGCGGGGGAAAAAACACCAGGGAGCTGTTTTTT. It translates to CASSLTPSGGKNTRELFF.